This T cell receptor beta chain was recorded in a study of T cell clonality in common variable immunodeficiency. Study-level results: Repertoire-complication correlations in CVID were limited by patient heterogeneity.

The CDR3 spans 16 residues. Losses at the gene ends were 6 bases for V and 2 bases for J; bases not matched to a gene: 11. Germline loops: CDR1 DFQATT, CDR2 SNEGSKA (reference sequence). This clone was seen many times. Its target is unknown. The CDR3 goes on 3 residues after the read ends, and that part is filled in from the germline J gene. Donors gave about 5 to 8 ml heparinized peripheral whole blood. Here immunoSEQ multiplex PCR was the method, and the copy in TCRdb shows in-frame clones only, minus some. The record shows some 52,000 clones for this sample, with no singletons present. Sample: peripheral blood mononuclear cells. This TCR was recovered from a person between 18 and 75 years old in good health. The chain uses TRBV20-1 and TRBJ2-3; TRBD2 matches 10 bases. Incomplete CDR3 DNA: TGCAGTGCGGGGAAACCTAGCGGGAGCCTCACAGATACG. Amino acid sequence: CSAGKPSGSLTDT. The CDR3 in its entirety is CSAGKPSGSLTDTQYF.